This TCR beta chain was captured by sequencing in a study of blood T cell repertoires in COVID-19 (dated by TCRdb to about 2020). For context, the study as a whole: The collaborator samples originated in the United States, Italy and Spain and spanned the acute and convalescent phases of COVID-19. HLA class I and class II types, where available, came from metadata supplied by the sample provider rather than from assay-based typing. The material from the prospective study consisted of cDNA or gDNA derived from T cells, B-cell-depleted T cells, or PBMCs. A de-identified subject ID, COVID-19 status, age in years and sex were almost always included in the sample metadata. The dataset comprised deeply sampled blood TCRbeta repertoires from subjects exposed to, actively infected with, or recovered from COVID-19. The repertoires were released in a freely available public database intended as a resource for research on the immune response to SARS-CoV-2. The samples were drawn from two sources: the first 160 participants of the ongoing ImmuneRACE study, and over 950 subjects contributed by 6 global collaborators.

Points on this clone: Its recognized antigen is unknown. The input lacks base qualities; no much larger clone sits a single base away.

TCRbeta CDR3 regions were amplified from genomic DNA using the immunoSEQ Assay, a bias-controlled multiplex PCR. From the authors' description of their analysis: The number of nucleated cells in each sample was estimated from the amplification of reference gene primers within the assay. To quantify the absolute abundance of each unique TCRbeta CDR3 rearrangement, sequence reads were collapsed and filtered. For each sample, productive Simpson clonality was calculated as the square root of Simpson's diversity index over productive rearrangements. As stored in TCRdb, this immuneACCESS dataset retains in-frame rearrangements with V and J assigned. A fraction of the clones does not appear; measured against another copy, unresolved V genes explain less than half of the discrepancy, and the remainder lacks a known reason. That table gives V, J and clone size, and the DNA gave D and trimming. Within this sample are 150,000 to 200,000 clones, with nearly 90% of them counted one time only. Of the sample, under 2.5% falls within the top ten clones.

V is shortened by 4 bases, J by 5 bases, and the region joining them spans 15 bases. The CDR3 holds 15 amino acids from the cysteine to the phenylalanine. Of all the DNA, just the CDR3 is kept, 45 bases in frame from base 1. As encoded in the germline V gene, CDR1 is LGHNA while CDR2 is YSLEER. Participants in the prospective study were aged roughly 18 to 100 years, lived in under 30 United States geographic areas, and enrolled through a virtual design. To assign participants to cohorts, the prospective study relied on clinical history that participants themselves reported in a screening survey and a study questionnaire. Mobile phlebotomists in the prospective study collected whole blood, serum and a nasopharyngeal or oropharyngeal swab from every participant. Prospective study participants could optionally give additional blood draws and questionnaires over an approximately 2-month period. Before DNA extraction, prospective study blood samples were shipped either frozen or at room temperature.

The paper as a whole reports these results and caveats: Clinical and demographic metadata were provided uncurated, with the amount varying by source and participant.

Specimen: PBMCs or T cells enriched from blood (not recorded which). The V and J genes are TRBV4-3 and TRBJ2-1, with a weak D call of TRBD2 (6 bases match). This clonotype originated in a woman aged 40 to 55 with acute COVID-19. At the DNA level, the sequence is TGCGCCAGCAGCCGTTGGGACTCCGGGGACAATGAGCAGTTCTTC. It specifies CASSRWDSGDNEQFF.